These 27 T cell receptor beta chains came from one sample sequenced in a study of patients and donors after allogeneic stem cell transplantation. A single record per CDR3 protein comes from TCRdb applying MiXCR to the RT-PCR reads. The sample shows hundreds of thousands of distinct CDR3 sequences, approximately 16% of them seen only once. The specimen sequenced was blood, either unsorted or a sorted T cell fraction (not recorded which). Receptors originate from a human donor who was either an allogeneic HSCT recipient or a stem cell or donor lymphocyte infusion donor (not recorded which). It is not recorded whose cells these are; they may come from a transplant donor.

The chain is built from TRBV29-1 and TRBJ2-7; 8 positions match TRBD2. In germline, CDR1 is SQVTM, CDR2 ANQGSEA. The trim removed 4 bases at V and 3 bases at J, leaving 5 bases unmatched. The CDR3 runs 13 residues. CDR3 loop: CSVGTSRRYEQYF. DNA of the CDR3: TGCAGCGTTGGGACTAGCCGTCGCTACGAGCAGTACTTC.

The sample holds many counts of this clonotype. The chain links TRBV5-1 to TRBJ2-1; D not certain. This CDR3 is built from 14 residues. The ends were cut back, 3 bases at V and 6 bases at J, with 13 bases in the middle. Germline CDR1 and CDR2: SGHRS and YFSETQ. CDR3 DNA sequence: TGCGCCAGCAGCTCAACCGACTTCTTCAATGAGCAGTTCTTC. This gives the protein CASSSTDFFNEQFF.

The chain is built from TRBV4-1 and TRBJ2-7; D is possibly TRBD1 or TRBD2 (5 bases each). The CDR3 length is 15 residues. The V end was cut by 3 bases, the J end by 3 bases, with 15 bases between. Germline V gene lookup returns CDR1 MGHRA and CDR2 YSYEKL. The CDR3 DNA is TGCGCCAGCAGCCAGGGGACGGCCCCTTACTACGAGCAGTACTTC. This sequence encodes CASSQGTAPYYEQYF.

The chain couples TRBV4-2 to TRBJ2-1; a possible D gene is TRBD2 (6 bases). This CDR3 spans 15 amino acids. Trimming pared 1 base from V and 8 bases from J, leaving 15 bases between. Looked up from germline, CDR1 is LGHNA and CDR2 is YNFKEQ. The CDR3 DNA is TGTGCCAGCAGCCAAGGAGCGGCCTGGAGGGATGAGCAGTTCTTC. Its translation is CASSQGAAWRDEQFF.

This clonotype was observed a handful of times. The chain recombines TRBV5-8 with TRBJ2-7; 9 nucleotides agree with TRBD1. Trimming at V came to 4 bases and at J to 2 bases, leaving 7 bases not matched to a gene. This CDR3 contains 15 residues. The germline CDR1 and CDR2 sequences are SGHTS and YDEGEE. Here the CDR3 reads CASSPSGTGTYEQYF. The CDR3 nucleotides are TGTGCCAGCAGCCCCTCCGGGACAGGGACCTACGAGCAGTACTTC. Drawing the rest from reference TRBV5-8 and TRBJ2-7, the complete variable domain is EAGVTQSPTHLIKTRGQQATLRCSPISGHTSVYWYQQALGLGLQFLLWYDEGEERNRGNFPPRFSGRQFPNYSSELNVNALELEDSALYLCASSPSGTGTYEQYFGPGTRLTVT.

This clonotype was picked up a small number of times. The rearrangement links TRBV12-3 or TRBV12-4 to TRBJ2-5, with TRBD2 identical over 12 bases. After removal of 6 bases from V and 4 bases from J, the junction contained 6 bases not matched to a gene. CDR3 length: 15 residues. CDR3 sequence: CASRRLAGARETQYF. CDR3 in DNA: TGTGCCAGCAGAAGACTAGCGGGGGCCCGAGAGACCCAGTACTTC.

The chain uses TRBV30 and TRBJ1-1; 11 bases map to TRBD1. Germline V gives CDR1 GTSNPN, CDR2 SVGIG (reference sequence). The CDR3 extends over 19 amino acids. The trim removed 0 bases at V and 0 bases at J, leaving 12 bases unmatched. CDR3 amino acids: CAWSVGWLDRGLLNTEAFF. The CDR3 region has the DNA TGTGCCTGGAGTGTGGGTTGGTTGGACAGGGGGCTATTGAACACTGAAGCTTTCTTT.

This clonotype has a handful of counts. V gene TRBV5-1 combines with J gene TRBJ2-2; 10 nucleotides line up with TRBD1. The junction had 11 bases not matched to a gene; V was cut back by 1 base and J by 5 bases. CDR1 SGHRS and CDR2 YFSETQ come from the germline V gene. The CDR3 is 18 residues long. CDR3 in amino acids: CASSLNPLDRGWTGELFF. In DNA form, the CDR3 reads TGCGCCAGCAGCTTGAACCCCCTGGACAGGGGGTGGACCGGGGAGCTGTTTTTT.

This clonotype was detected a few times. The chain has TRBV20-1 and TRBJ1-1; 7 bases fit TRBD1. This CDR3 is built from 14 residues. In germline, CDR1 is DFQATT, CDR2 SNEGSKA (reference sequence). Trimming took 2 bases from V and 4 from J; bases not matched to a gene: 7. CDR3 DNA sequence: TGCAGTGCTAGATCTGGGCAGGGGGGCACTGAAGCTTTCTTT. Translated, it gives CSARSGQGGTEAFF.

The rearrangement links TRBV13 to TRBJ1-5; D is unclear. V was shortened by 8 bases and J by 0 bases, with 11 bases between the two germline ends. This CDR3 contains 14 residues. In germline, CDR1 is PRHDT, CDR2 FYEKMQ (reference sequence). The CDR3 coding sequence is TGTGCCAGCCAAACCCGGGGTAGCAATCAGCCCCAGCATTTT. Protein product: CASQTRGSNQPQHF.

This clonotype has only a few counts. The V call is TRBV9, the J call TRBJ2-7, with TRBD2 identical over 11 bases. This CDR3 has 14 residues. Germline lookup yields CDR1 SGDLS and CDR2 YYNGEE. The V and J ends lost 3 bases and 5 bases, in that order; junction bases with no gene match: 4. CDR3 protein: CASSAGLAGHEQYF. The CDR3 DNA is TGTGCCAGCAGCGCCGGACTAGCGGGCCACGAGCAGTACTTC.

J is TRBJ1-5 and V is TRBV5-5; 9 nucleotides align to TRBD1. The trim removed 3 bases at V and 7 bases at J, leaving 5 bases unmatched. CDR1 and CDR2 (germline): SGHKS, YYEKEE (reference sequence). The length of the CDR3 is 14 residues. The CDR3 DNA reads TGTGCCAGCAGCTCAACAGGGGGCTGGCAGCCCCAGCATTTT. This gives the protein CASSSTGGWQPQHF.

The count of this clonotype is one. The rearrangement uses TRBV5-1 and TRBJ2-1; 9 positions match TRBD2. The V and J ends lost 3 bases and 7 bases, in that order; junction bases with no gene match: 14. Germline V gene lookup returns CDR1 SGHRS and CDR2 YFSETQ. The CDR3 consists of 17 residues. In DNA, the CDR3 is TGCGCCAGCAGCTCCACCACCTTAGCGGGAGAGGGAAATGAGCAGTTCTTC. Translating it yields CASSSTTLAGEGNEQFF. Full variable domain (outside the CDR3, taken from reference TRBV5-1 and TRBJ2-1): KAGVTQTPRYLIKTRGQQVTLSCSPISGHRSVSWYQQTPGQGLQFLFEYFSETQRNKGNFPGRFSGRQFSNSRSEMNVSTLELGDSALYLCASSSTTLAGEGNEQFFGPGTRLTVL.

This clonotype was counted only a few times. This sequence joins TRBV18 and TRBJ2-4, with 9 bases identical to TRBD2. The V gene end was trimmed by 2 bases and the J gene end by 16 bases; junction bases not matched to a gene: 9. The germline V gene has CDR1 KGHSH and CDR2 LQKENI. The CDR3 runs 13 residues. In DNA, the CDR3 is TGTGCCAGCTCACCAGCGGGACTAGCCCGTCAATACTTC. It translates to CASSPAGLARQYF.

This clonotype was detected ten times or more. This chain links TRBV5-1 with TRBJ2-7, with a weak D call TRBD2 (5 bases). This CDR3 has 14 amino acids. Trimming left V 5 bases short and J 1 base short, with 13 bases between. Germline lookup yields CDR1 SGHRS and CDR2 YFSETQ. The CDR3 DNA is TGCGCCAGCAGGAGCGGCACATTTTCCTACGAGCAGTACTTC. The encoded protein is CASRSGTFSYEQYF.

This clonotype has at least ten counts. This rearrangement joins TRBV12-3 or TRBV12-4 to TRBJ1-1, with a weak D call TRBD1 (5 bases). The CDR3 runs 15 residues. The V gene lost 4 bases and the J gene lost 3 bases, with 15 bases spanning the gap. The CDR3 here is CASSSLRVGDTEAFF. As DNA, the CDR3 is TGTGCCAGCAGTTCTCTCCGGGTGGGGGACACTGAAGCTTTCTTT.

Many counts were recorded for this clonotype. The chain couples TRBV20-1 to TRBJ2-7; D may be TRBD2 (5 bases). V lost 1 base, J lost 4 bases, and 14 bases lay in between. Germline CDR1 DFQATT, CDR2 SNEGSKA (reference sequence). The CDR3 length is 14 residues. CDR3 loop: CSARVTKDWYEQYF. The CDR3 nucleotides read TGCAGTGCTAGAGTAACTAAGGACTGGTACGAGCAGTACTTC.

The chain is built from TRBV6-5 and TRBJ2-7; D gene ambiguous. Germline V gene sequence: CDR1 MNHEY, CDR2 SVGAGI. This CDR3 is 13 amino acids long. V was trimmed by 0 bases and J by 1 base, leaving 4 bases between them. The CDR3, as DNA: TGTGCCAGCAGTTACTCCCCATCCTACGAGCAGTACTTC. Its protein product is CASSYSPSYEQYF.

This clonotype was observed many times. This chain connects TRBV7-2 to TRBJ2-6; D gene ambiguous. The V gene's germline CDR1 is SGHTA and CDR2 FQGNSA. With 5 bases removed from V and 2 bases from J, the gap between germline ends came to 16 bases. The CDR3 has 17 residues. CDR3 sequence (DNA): TGTGCCAGCAGCCTACGGTTTCAGAGAACTGGGGCCAACGTCCTGACTTTC. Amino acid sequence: CASSLRFQRTGANVLTF.

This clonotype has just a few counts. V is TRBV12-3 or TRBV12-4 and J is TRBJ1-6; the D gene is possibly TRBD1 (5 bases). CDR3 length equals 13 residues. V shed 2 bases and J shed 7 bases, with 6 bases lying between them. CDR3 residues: CASSLRQNSPLHF. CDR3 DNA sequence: TGTGCCAGCAGTTTACGACAGAATTCACCCCTCCACTTT.

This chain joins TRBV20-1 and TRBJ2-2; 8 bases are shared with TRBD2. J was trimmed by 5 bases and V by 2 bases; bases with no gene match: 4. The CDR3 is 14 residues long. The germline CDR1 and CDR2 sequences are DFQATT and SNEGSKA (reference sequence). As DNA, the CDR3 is TGCAGTGCTAGACGCGCGGGAGGAACCGGGGAGCTGTTTTTT. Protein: CSARRAGGTGELFF.

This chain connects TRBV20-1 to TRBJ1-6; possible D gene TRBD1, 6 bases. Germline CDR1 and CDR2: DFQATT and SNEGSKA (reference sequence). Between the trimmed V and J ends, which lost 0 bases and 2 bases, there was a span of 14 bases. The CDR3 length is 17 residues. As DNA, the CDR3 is TGCAGTGCTAGAGATCTTAGGGGGGCGGCCTATAATTCACCCCTCCACTTT. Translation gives CSARDLRGAAYNSPLHF.

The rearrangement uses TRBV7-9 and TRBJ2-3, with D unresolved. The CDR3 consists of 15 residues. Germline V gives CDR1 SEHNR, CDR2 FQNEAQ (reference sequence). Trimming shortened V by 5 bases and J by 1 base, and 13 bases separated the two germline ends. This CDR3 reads CASSHDPWGTDTQYF. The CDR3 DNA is TGTGCCAGCAGCCACGACCCCTGGGGCACAGATACGCAGTATTTT.

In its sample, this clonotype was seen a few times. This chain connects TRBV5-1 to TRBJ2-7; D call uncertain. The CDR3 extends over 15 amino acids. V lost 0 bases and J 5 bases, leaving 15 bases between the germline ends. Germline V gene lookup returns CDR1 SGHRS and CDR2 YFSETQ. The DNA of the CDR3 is TGCGCCAGCAGCTTGGGAGCCCGTAGATGGGACGAGCAGTACTTC. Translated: CASSLGARRWDEQYF.

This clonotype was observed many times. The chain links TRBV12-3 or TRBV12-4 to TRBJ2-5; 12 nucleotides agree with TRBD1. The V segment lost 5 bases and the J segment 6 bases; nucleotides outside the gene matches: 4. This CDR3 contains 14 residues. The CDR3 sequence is CASSAGQGAQTQYF. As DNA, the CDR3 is TGTGCCAGCAGTGCGGGACAGGGGGCCCAGACCCAGTACTTC.

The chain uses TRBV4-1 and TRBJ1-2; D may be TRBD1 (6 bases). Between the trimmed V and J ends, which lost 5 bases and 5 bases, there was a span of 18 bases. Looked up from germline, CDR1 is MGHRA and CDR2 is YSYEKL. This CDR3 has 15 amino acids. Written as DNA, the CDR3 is TGCGCCAGCAGCAATCCCCCCAGGGGCAGTTATGGCTACACCTTC. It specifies CASSNPPRGSYGYTF.

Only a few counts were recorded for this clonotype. As DNA, the CDR3 is TGTGCCAGCTCACCGGACAGGAACGTTGAAAAACTGTTTTTT. Protein sequence: CASSPDRNVEKLFF. The V and J genes are TRBV18 and TRBJ1-4; TRBD1 matches at 7 bases. Trimming took 3 bases from V and 7 from J; bases not matched to a gene: 5. In germline, CDR1 is KGHSH, CDR2 LQKENI. The CDR3 loop spans 14 amino acids. The full variable domain, completed using reference TRBV18 and TRBJ1-4, is NAGVMQNPRHLVRRRGQEARLRCSPMKGHSHVYWYRQLPEEGLKFMVYLQKENIIDESGMPKERFSAEFPKEGPSILRIQQVVRGDSAAYFCASSPDRNVEKLFFGSGTQLSVL.